This T cell receptor beta chain was obtained from a study of identical twins (dated by TCRdb to the mid-2010s). In terms of the full investigation: The study deep-sequenced TCR alpha and beta repertoires from monozygotic twins, unrelated adults of various ages and cord blood to test whether fetal clonotypes persist. Replicate twin experiments were performed at different times using different library preparation protocols to rule out contamination.

All donors were healthy Caucasians. The researchers also sequenced three unrelated adults who were not twins: a male aged 18 to 29, a male aged 50 to 60, and a female aged 50 to 60. Miltenyi CD45RO+ enrichment and human naive T-cell isolation kits were used to isolate memory (CD45RO+) and naive T cells from PBMC. Taken from cysteine to phenylalanine, the CDR3 has 16 residues. Just the 48-base CDR3 DNA is kept, in frame starting at base 1. V is cut by 6 bases and J by 2 bases, and the space between the germline ends is 16 bases. In its sample, this clonotype was seen many times. The antigen it binds to is not known. No base quality values were provided; no much bigger clone lies one nucleotide off. Library method: 5' RACE. The sequencer listed for this sample is Illumina HiSeq 2000. A universal primer binding site was added through template switching, and the final cDNA carried a unique molecular identifier so that TCR cDNA molecules could be counted accurately. First-strand cDNA for TCR alpha and beta chains was synthesized from specific primers in the conserved constant-segment region. To control for contamination, every cDNA library was double barcoded, receiving both a SMART-Mk sample barcode and Illumina barcodes. TruSeq adapter sequences and Illumina sample barcodes were added in two successive PCR steps. TCR alpha and beta cDNA libraries were sequenced on the Illumina HiSeq platform with custom primers. Regarding the original processing steps: MiGEC was used to process raw reads and extract unique molecular identifiers, and MiXCR was used to find CDR3 positions. Recombination models were inferred per individual with the repgenHMM and IGoR tools using an EM algorithm. The analysis of shared clonotypes was done with the tcR package in R, with sharing normalized by the product of cloneset sizes. To study raw recombination without the effects of thymic and clonal selection, out-of-frame nonproductive sequences were analyzed. The raw public reads went through TCRdb reprocessing: fastp at Q25, MiXCR clone calling, in-frame beta chains kept. Rows merge per CDR3 protein into single entries with the most common DNA and genes. Clone size and V and J calls follow TCRdb, not the original study. The sample data list 690,000 or so distinct CDR3 sequences, and 5.5% to 6.5% of these were observed just once. 1.5% to 2% of the sample comes from the top ten.

The paper as a whole reports these results and caveats: A weaker excess of twin sharing was found in beta out-of-frame sequences because the signal-to-noise ratio was lowered by fewer shared sequences. In monozygotic twins, recombination models systematically underestimated out-of-frame TCR alpha sharing, but the models matched the sharing seen between unrelated individuals. Compared with coincidental sharing between unrelated individuals, out-of-frame TCR alpha sequences shared between twins had an excess of sequences with low generation probability. Invariant T cells such as MAIT and iNKT could partly confound zero-insertion analyses, although diverse VJ usage argued against such confounding for most clonotypes. Abundant cord blood beta clonotypes had fewer insertions, young adult naive repertoires showed a similar but weaker trend, and memory repertoires showed no such trend. Because the same donors could not be followed over many years, the conclusions depended on cross-sectional statistical analysis.

The TCR originated in a man younger than 35 in good health. The chain is made from TRBV12-3 or TRBV12-4 and TRBJ1-4, with TRBD1 as a weak D call on 6 bases. Sequencing was performed on naive T cells sorted from blood. The meaning of the sample's cell subset or site label: cells isolated with a human naive T-cell isolation kit. CDR3 region: CASSRTDFATNEKLFF. The DNA sequence is given as TGTGCCAGCAGCCGGACAGATTTTGCGACTAATGAAAAACTGTTTTTT.